This record looks at one T cell receptor beta chain sequence and its context. Its antigen remains unknown. These data are taken from a study of beta chain features in type 1 diabetes. There are 15 residues in the CDR3. Germline CDR1 is SGDLS and CDR2 is YYNGEE. Trimming removed 4 bases from V and 4 bases from J; junction bases left unmatched: 7. The sequenced template was cDNA made from the entire isolated RNA. Sequencing used immunoSEQ multiplex PCR; TCRdb keeps in-frame clones, though not all of them. The repertoire holds more than 50,000 clones, with over 50% as singletons. Study observations and caveats: Any HLA-type effect on TCRB rearrangement remained unresolved here. Fewer insertions but more deletions were seen at VDJ junctions in type 1 diabetes patients.

The sample comprised Tregs from blood. This sequence was found in a woman aged 18-35 years in good health. The chain joins TRBV9 to TRBJ1-2, with 10 nucleotides matching TRBD1. The DNA for the CDR3 is TGTGCCAGCAGCTCCCGGACAGGGGGAGTCTATGGCTACACCTTC. It yields the protein CASSSRTGGVYGYTF.